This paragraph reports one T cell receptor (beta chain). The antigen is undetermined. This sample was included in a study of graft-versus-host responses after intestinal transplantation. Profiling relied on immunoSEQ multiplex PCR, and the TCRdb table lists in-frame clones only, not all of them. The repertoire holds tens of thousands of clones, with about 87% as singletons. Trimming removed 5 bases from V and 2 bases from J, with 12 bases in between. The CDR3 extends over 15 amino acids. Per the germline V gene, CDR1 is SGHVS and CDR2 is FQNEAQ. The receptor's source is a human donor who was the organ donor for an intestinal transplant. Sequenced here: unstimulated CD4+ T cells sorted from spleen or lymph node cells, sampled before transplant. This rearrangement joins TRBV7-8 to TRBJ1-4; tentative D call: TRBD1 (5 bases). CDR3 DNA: TGTGCCAGCAGCGCGGGGGGTGACACTAATGAAAAACTGTTTTTT. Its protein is CASSAGGDTNEKLFF.